This T cell receptor (beta chain) was recorded in a study of T cell responses to AZD1222 COVID-19 vaccine. General study findings and limits: Possibly, clonal diversity was underestimated; donors were largely white British and included more females. Repertoire sampling happened only post peak T cell response. AZD1222 recipients seropositive at baseline numbered only 5 to 7. Among vaccine-associated CD4 TCRs, coverage spanned spike, with dominance at 160-218 and 743-854.

CDR1 is GTSNPN, CDR2 SVGIG, per germline (reference sequence). The ends were cut back, 0 bases at V and 4 bases at J, with 18 bases in the middle. The CDR3 is 16 residues long. With regard to this clone: Its antigen is currently unknown.

Profiled with immunoSEQ multiplex PCR; TCRdb holds only in-frame clones, not every one. The table shows about 160,000 clones, with 85% to 90% occurring only once. The sequencing here drew on peripheral blood, taken on day 0 of AZD1222 vaccination. This rearrangement joins TRBV30 to TRBJ1-1, with D possibly matching TRBD1 (6 bases). This sequence originates from an adult in good health. CDR3 DNA sequence: TGTGCCTGGAGTGTACCCCCACCGGCCAGGGGCACTGAAGCTTTCTTT. It specifies CAWSVPPPARGTEAFF.